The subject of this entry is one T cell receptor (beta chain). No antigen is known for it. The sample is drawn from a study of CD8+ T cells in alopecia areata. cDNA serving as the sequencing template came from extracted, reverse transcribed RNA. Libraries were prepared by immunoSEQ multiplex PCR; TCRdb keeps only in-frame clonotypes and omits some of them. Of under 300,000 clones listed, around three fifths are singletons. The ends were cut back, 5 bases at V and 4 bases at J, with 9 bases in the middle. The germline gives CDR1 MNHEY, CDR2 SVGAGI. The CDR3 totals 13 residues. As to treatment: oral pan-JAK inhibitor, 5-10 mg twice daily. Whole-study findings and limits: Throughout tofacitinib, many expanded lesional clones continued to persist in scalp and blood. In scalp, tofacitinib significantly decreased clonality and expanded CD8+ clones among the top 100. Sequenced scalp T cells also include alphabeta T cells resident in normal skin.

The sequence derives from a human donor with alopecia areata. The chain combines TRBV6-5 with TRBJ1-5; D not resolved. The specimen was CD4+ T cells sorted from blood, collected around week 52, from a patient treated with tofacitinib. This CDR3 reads CASSQQTNQPQHF. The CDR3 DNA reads TGTGCCAGCAGTCAACAGACGAATCAGCCCCAGCATTTT.